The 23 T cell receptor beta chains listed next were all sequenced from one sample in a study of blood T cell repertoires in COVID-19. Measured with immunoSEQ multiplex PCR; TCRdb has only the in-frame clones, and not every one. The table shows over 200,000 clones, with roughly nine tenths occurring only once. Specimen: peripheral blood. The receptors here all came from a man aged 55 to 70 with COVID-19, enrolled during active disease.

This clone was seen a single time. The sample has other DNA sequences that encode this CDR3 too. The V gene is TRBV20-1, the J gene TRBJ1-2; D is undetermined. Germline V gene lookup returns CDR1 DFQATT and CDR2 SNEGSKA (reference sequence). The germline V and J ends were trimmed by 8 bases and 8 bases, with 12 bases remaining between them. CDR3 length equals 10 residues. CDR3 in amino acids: CSPNEGGYTF. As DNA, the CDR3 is TGCAGTCCCAACGAGGGAGGCTACACCTTC.

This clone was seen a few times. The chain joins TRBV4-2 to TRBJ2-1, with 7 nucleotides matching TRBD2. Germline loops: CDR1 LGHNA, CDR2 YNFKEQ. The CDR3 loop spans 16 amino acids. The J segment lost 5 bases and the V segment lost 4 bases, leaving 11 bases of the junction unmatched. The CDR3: CASSREGHNPNNEQFF. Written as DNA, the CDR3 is TGTGCCAGCAGCCGGGAGGGGCACAACCCGAACAATGAGCAGTTCTTC.

DNA for the CDR3: TGTGCCAGCAGTTACTCGTTTGGGAGAACGAATCAGCCCCAGCATTTT. Translating gives CASSYSFGRTNQPQHF. The gene calls are TRBV6-5 and TRBJ1-5; D unclear. V was pared by 0 bases and J by 4 bases, with 13 bases between. The CDR3 sequence is 16 residues long. The germline gives CDR1 MNHEY, CDR2 SVGAGI.

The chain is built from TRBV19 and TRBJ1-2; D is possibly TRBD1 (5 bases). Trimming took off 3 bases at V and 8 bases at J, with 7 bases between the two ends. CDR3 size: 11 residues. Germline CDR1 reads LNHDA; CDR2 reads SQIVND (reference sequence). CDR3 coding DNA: TGTGCCAGTAGTATTGGGGCCGGCTACACCTTC. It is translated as CASSIGAGYTF. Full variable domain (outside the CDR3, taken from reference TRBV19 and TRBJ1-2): DGGITQSPKYLFRKEGQNVTLSCEQNLNHDAMYWYRQDPGQGLRLIYYSQIVNDFQKGDIAEGYSVSREKKESFPLTVTSAQKNPTAFYLCASSIGAGYTFGSGTRLTVV.

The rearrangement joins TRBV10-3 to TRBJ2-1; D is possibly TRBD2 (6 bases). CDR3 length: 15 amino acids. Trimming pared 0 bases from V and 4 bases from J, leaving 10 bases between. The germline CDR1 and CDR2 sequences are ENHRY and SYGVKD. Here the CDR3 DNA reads TGTGCCATCAGTGAGTCCGGCGGGGTTTACAATGAGCAGTTCTTC. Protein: CAISESGGVYNEQFF.

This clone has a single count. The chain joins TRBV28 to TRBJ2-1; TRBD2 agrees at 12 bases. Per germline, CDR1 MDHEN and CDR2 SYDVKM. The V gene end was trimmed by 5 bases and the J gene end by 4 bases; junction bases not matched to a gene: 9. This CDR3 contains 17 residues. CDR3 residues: CASSPWTSGNLYNEQFF. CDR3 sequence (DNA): TGTGCCAGCAGTCCTTGGACTAGCGGGAACCTATACAATGAGCAGTTCTTC.

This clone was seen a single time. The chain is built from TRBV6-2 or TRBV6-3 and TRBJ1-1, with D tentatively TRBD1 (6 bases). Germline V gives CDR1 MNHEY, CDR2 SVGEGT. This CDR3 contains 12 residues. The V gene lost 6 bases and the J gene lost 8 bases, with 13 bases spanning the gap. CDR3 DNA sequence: TGTGCCAGCAGCCACAGGGTGACCGAAGCTTTCTTT. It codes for CASSHRVTEAFF.

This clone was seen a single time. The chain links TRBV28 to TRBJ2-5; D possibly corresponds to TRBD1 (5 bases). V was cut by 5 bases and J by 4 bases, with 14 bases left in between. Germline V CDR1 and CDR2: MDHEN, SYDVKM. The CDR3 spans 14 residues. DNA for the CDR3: TGTGCCAGCAGTGCGCGAGGACAATCAGAGACCCAGTACTTC. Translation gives CASSARGQSETQYF.

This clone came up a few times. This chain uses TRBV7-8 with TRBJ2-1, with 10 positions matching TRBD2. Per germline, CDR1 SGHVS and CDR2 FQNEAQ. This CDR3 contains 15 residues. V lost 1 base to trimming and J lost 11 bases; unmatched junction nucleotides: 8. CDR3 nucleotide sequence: TGTGCCAGCAGCTTAGTACTAACTAGCGGGGCTCAGCAGTTCTTC. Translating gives CASSLVLTSGAQQFF.

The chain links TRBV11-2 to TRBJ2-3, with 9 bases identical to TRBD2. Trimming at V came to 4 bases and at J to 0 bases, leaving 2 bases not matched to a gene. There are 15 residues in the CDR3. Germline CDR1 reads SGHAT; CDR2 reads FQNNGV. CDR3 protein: CASSSSGASTDTQYF. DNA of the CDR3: TGTGCCAGCAGCTCTAGCGGGGCGAGCACAGATACGCAGTATTTT.

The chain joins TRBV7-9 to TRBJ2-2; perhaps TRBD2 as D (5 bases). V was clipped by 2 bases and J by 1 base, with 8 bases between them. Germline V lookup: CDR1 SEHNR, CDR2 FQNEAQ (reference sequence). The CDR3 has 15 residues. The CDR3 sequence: CASSLFAGNTGELFF. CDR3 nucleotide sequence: TGTGCCAGCAGCTTATTTGCGGGGAACACCGGGGAGCTGTTTTTT.

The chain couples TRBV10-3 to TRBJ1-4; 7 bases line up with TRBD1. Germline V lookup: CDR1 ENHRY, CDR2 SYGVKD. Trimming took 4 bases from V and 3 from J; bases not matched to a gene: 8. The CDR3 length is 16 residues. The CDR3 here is CAISGTGPSANEKLFF. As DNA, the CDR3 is TGTGCCATCAGTGGGACAGGCCCCTCGGCTAATGAAAAACTGTTTTTT.

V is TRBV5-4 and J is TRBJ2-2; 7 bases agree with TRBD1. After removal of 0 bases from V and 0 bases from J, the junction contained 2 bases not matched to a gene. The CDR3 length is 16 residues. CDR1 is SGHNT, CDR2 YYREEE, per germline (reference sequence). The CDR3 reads CASSLGGQTNTGELFF. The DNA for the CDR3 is TGTGCCAGCAGCTTGGGGGGACAGACGAACACCGGGGAGCTGTTTTTT.

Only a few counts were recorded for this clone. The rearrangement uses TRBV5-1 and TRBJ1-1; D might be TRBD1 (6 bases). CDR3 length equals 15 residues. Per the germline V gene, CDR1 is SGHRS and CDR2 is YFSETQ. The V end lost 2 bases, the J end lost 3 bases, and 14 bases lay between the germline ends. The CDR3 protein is CASSFNRVGDTEAFF. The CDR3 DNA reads TGCGCCAGCAGCTTCAACAGGGTTGGAGACACTGAAGCTTTCTTT.

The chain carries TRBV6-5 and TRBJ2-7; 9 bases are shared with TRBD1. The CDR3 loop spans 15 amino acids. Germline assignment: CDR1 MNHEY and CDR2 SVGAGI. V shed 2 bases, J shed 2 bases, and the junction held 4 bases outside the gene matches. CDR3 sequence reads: CASSYGTGKTYEQYF. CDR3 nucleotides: TGTGCCAGCAGTTACGGGACAGGGAAAACCTACGAGCAGTACTTC.

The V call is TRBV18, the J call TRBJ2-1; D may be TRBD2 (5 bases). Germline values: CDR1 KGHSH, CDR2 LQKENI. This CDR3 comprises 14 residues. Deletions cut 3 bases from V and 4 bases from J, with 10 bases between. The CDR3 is CASSPGSQYNEQFF. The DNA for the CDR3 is TGTGCCAGCTCACCGGGGAGCCAATACAATGAGCAGTTCTTC.

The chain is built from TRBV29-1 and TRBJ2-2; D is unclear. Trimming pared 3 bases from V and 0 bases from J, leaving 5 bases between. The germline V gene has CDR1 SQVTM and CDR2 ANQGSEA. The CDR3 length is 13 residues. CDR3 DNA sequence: TGCAGCGTTGACGGGTCGAACACCGGGGAGCTGTTTTTT. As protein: CSVDGSNTGELFF.

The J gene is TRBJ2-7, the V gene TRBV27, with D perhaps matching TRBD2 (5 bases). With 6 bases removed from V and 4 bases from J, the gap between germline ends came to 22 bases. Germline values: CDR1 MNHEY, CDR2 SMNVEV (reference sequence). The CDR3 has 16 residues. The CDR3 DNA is TGTGCCAGCAGGGAGCGAGGACTCACCGAACCGTACGAGCAGTACTTC. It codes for CASRERGLTEPYEQYF.

The DNA of the CDR3 is TGTGCCAGCTCACCACCAGCGAGAAACTCCGTGCAGTACTTC. Protein: CASSPPARNSVQYF. This chain connects TRBV18 to TRBJ2-7; D is ambiguous. The CDR3 loop spans 14 amino acids. Germline V gene lookup returns CDR1 KGHSH and CDR2 LQKENI. Trimming pared 0 bases from V and 9 bases from J, leaving 15 bases between. Using reference TRBV18 and TRBJ2-7 for the parts outside the CDR3, the full variable domain is NAGVMQNPRHLVRRRGQEARLRCSPMKGHSHVYWYRQLPEEGLKFMVYLQKENIIDESGMPKERFSAEFPKEGPSILRIQQVVRGDSAAYFCASSPPARNSVQYFGPGTRLTVT.

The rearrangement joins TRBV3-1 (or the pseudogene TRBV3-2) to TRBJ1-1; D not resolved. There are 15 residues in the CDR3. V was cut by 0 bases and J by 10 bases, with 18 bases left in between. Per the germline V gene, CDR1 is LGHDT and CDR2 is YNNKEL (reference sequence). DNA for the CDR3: TGTGCCAGCAGCCAAGATTCCCAGAAAAAAGGAGGAGCTTTCTTT. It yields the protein CASSQDSQKKGGAFF.

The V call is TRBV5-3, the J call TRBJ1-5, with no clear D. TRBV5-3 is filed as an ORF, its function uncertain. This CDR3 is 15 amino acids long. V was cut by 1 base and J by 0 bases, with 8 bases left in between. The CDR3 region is CARSLKRASNQPQHF. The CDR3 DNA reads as TGTGCCAGAAGCTTGAAGAGGGCTAGCAATCAGCCCCAGCATTTT.

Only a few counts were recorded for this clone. CDR3 sequence: CASSQGQGARVANEKLFF. CDR3 sequence (DNA): TGCGCCAGCAGCCAAGGACAGGGGGCGCGTGTAGCTAATGAAAAACTGTTTTTT. The chain carries TRBV10-1 and TRBJ1-4; 11 bases map to TRBD1. Germline V gene sequence: CDR1 WNHNN, CDR2 SYGVQD (reference sequence). V shed 6 bases and J 3 bases; nucleotides not matched to a gene: 12. The CDR3 totals 18 residues.

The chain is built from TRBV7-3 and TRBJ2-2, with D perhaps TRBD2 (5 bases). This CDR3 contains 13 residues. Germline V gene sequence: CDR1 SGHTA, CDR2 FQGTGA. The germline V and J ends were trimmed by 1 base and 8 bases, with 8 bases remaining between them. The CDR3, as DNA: TGTGCCAGCAGCTTAAGTAGCGTGGGGGAGCTGTTTTTT. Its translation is CASSLSSVGELFF.